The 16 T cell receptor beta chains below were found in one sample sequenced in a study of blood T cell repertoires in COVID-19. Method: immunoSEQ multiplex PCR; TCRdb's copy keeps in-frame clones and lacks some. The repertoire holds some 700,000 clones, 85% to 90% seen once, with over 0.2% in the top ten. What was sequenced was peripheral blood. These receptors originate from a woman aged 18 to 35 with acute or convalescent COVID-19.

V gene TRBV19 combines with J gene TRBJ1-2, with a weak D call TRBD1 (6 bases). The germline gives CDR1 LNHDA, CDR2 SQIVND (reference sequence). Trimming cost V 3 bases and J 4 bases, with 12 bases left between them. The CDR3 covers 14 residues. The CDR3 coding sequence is TGTGCCAGTAGTATGTCGGGGGGCCTCTATGGCTACACCTTC. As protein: CASSMSGGLYGYTF.

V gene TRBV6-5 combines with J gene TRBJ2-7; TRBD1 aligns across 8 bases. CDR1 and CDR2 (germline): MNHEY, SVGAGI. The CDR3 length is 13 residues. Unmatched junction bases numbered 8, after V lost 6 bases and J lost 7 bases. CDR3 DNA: TGTGCCAGCAGGCAGGGGGCGGCAGGAGAGCAGTACTTC. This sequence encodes CASRQGAAGEQYF.

The CDR3 reads CASSQAQRGPGYTF. The CDR3 bases are TGTGCCAGCAGCCAAGCTCAGAGGGGGCCCGGCTACACCTTC. The chain couples TRBV2 to TRBJ1-2, with 7 bases fitting TRBD1. This CDR3 has 14 amino acids. The junction had 12 bases not matched to a gene; V was cut back by 6 bases and J by 8 bases. In germline, CDR1 is SNHLY, CDR2 FYNNEI.

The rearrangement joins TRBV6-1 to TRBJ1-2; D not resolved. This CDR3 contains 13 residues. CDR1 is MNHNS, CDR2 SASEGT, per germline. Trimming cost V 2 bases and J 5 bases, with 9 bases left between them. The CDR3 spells CASSEWQIYGYTF. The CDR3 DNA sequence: TGTGCCAGCAGTGAATGGCAGATATATGGCTACACCTTC.

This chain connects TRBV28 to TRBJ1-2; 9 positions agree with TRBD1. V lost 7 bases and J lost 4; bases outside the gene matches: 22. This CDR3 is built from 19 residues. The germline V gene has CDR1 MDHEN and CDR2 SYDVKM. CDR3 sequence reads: CASNIWGYRGRSVSYGYTF. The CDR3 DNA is TGTGCCAGCAACATATGGGGGTACAGGGGGCGCAGTGTGAGCTATGGCTACACCTTC.

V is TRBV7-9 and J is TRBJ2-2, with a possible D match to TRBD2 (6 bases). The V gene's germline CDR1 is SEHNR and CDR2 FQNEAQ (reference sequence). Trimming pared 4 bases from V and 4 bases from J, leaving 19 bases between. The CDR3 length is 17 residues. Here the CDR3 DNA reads TGTGCCAGCAGCTCCACCGGGACTGCCGGAGGCACCGGGGAGCTGTTTTTT. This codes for CASSSTGTAGGTGELFF.

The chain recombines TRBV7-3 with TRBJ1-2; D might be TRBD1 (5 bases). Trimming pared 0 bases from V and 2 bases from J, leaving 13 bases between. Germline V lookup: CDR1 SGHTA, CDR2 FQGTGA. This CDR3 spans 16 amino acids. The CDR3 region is CASSLTGGTGNYGYTF. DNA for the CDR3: TGTGCCAGCAGCTTAACAGGCGGGACGGGGAACTATGGCTACACCTTC. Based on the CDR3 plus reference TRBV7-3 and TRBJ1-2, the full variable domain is GAGVSQTPSNKVTEKGKYVELRCDPISGHTALYWYRQSLGQGPEFLIYFQGTGAADDSGLPNDRFFAVRPEGSVSTLKIQRTERGDSAVYLCASSLTGGTGNYGYTFGSGTRLTVV.

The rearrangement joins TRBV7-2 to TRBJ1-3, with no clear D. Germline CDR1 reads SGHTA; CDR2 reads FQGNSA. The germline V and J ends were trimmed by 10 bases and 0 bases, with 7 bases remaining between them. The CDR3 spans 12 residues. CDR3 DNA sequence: TGTGCCATAGACTACTCTGGAAACACCATATATTTT. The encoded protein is CAIDYSGNTIYF.

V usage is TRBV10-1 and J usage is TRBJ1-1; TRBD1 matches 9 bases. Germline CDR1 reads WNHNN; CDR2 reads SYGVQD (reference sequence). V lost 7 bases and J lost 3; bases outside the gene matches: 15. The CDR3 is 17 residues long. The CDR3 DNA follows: TGCGCCAGCACCACGACGGTGACAGGGGGATCGGACACTGAAGCTTTCTTT. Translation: CASTTTVTGGSDTEAFF.

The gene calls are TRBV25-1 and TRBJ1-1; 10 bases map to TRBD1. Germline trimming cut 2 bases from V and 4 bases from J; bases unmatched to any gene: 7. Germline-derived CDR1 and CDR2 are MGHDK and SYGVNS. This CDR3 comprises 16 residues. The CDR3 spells CASSERTGGGVTEAFF. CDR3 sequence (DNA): TGTGCCAGCAGTGAACGGACAGGGGGGGGAGTCACTGAAGCTTTCTTT.

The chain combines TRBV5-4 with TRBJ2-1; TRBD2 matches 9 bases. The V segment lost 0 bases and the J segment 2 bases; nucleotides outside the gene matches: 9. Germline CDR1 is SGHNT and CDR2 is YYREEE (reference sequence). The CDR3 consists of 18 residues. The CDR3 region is CASSLALAGPGAYNEQFF. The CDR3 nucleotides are TGTGCCAGCAGCTTGGCCCTAGCGGGGCCCGGGGCCTACAATGAGCAGTTCTTC.

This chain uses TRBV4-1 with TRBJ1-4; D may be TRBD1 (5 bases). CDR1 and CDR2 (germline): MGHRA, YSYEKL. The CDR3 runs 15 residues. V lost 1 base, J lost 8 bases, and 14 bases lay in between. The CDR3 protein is CASSQGGQAGEKLFF. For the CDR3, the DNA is TGCGCCAGCAGCCAAGGTGGGCAGGCAGGGGAAAAACTGTTTTTT.

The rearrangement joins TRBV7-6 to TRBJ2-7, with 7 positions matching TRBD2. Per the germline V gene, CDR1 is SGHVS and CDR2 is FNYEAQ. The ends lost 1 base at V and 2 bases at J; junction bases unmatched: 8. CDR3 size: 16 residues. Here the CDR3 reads CASSLGGAGDPYEQYF. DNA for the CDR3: TGTGCCAGCAGCTTAGGAGGGGCGGGGGACCCCTACGAGCAGTACTTC.

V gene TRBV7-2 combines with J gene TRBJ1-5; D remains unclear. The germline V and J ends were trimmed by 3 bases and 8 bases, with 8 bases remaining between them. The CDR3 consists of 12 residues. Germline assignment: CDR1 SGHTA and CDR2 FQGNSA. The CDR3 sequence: CASSFQAEPQHF. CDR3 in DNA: TGTGCCAGCAGCTTTCAGGCCGAGCCCCAGCATTTT. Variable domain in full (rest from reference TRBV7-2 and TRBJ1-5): GAGVSQSPSNKVTEKGKDVELRCDPISGHTALYWYRQSLGQGLEFLIYFQGNSAPDKSGLPSDRFSAERTGGSVSTLTIQRTQQEDSAVYLCASSFQAEPQHFGDGTRLSIL.

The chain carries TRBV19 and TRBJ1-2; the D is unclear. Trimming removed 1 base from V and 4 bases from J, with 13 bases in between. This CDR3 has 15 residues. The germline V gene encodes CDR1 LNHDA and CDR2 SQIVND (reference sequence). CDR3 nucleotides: TGTGCCAGTAGTATAGCAGGTCGGTCTCTCTATGGCTACACCTTC. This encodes CASSIAGRSLYGYTF.

In DNA form, the CDR3 reads TGTGCCAGCAGGGGTTGGGAGGCTGAAGCTTTCTTT. It specifies CASRGWEAEAFF. This chain joins TRBV6-6 and TRBJ1-1; D gene unclear. The CDR3 spans 12 residues. V was cut by 6 bases and J by 6 bases, with 11 bases left in between. CDR1 is MNHNY and CDR2 is SVGAGI in the germline V gene (reference sequence).